The clone carrying this T cell receptor beta chain was counted between two and nine times. The antigen is unknown. Prepared libraries of TCR beta cDNA carried unique molecular identifiers. Via MiXCR, TCRdb re-called the PCR reads, giving one row per CDR3 protein. The repertoire holds roughly 400,000 distinct CDR3 sequences, with approximately 42% as singletons. Germline V lookup: CDR1 MNHEY, CDR2 SVGEGT. The CDR3 runs 16 residues. The germline V and J ends were trimmed by 6 bases and 2 bases, with 14 bases remaining between them. The data belong to a study of post-analysis software for immune sequencing data. Across the whole study: Included among the disease courses, which were recorded for the cohort, were relapsing-remitting, secondary progressive and progressive-relapsing multiple sclerosis.

Study-wide findings and caveats: Relative to controls, patients with multiple sclerosis showed significantly lower normalized Chao1 diversity. Same-batch samples co-clustered strongly by F measure. Patients showed TRBV5-6, TRBV5-1 and TRBV20-1 among five TRBV segments more frequent than in controls.

This chain uses TRBV6-2 or TRBV6-3 with TRBJ2-6; D is perhaps TRBD1 (6 bases). The sequenced sample was blood. The sequence derives from a girl between 2 and 10 years old with multiple sclerosis. In DNA, the CDR3 is TGTGCCAGCAGCCCCCACCAGGGGACTGGGGCCAACGTCCTGACTTTC. Protein product: CASSPHQGTGANVLTF.